The 6 T cell receptor beta chains reported below all come from one sample, sequenced in a study of blood T cell repertoires in COVID-19 (dated by TCRdb to between 2020 and 2021). The library was produced with the immunoSEQ multiplex PCR assay. Entries here come from immuneACCESS through TCRdb and include only in-frame sequences with V and J called. Some clones fail to appear in such tables; in the studies checked, an unresolved V gene covers under half of the shortfall, and the cause of the remainder is unknown. The sample has about 120,000 clones on record, approximately 90% of them singletons. Less than 30% of the sample comes from the top ten. Sequencing was performed on peripheral blood. These receptor sequences come from a man aged 65 to 85 with active or convalescent COVID-19.

The chain joins TRBV27 to TRBJ2-2; 10 positions agree with TRBD1. Trimming at V came to 6 bases and at J to 3 bases, leaving 7 bases not matched to a gene. The germline gives CDR1 MNHEY, CDR2 SMNVEV (reference sequence). This CDR3 has 16 amino acids. The CDR3 DNA sequence: TGTGCCAGCAGACAGACAGGGGGCGCGGACACCGGGGAGCTGTTTTTT. This translates into CASRQTGGADTGELFF.

The chain has TRBV18 and TRBJ1-5; D is possibly TRBD1 (5 bases). The CDR3 length is 14 residues. Trimming removed 2 bases at V and 5 bases at J, with 10 bases between. Looked up from germline, CDR1 is KGHSH and CDR2 is LQKENI. Here the CDR3 DNA reads TGTGCCAGCTCACCAAGTTGGGGGGATCAGCCCCAGCATTTT. Translating gives CASSPSWGDQPQHF.

This clone is a singleton in its sample. The gene calls are TRBV3-1 (or the pseudogene TRBV3-2) and TRBJ1-3, with 8 bases that match TRBD1. Germline lookup yields CDR1 LGHDT and CDR2 YNNKEL (reference sequence). V shed 4 bases, J shed 2 bases, and the junction held 4 bases outside the gene matches. The CDR3 covers 15 residues. The CDR3 protein is CASSRQGAAGNTIYF. The CDR3 DNA follows: TGTGCCAGCAGCCGCCAGGGGGCGGCTGGAAACACCATATATTTT.

The chain is built from TRBV6-5 and TRBJ2-5; D may be TRBD1 (6 bases). Germline V gene data show CDR1 as MNHEY and CDR2 as SVGAGI. V shed 7 bases and J shed 0 bases, with 9 bases lying between them. The CDR3 extends over 13 amino acids. The CDR3 DNA sequence: TGTGCCAGCAATCGGGACAACCAAGAGACCCAGTACTTC. Its protein product is CASNRDNQETQYF.

The genes are TRBV3-1 (or the pseudogene TRBV3-2) and TRBJ1-3; D not resolved. The CDR3 sequence is 15 residues long. The germline gives CDR1 LGHDT, CDR2 YNNKEL (reference sequence). V was shortened by 1 base and J by 6 bases, with 13 bases between the two germline ends. CDR3 coding DNA: TGTGCCAGCAGCCAAGCAGCAGGCGTAGAAAACACCATATATTTT. Translated: CASSQAAGVENTIYF.

In regard to this clone: The junction and the germline gene differ at one end; a read error may be behind it. CDR3 loop: CASYNIGELFF. In nucleotides, the CDR3 is TGTGCCAGCTACAACATCGGGGAGCTGTTTTTT. This sequence joins TRBV6-5 and TRBJ2-2; D is uncertain. This CDR3 region has 11 residues. Germline lookup yields CDR1 MNHEY and CDR2 SVGAGI.